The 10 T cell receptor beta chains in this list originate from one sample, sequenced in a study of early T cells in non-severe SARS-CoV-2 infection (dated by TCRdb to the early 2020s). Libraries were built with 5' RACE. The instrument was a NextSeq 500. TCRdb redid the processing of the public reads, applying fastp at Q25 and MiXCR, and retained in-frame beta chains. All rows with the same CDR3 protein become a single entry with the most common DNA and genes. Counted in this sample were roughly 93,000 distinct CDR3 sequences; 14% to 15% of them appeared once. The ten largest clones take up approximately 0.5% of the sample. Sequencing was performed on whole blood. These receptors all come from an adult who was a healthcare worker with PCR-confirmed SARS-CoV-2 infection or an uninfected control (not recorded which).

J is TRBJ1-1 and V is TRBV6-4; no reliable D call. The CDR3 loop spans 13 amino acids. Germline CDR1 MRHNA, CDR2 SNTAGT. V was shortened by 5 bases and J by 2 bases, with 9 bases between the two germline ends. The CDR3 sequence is CASSSGPNTEAFF. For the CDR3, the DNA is TGTGCCAGCAGTTCCGGCCCTAACACTGAAGCTTTCTTT.

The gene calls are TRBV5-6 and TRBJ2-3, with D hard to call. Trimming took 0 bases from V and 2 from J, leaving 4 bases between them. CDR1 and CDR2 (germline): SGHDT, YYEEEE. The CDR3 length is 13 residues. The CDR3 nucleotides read TGTGCCAGCAGCTTGGGGGACACAGATACGCAGTATTTT. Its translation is CASSLGDTDTQYF.

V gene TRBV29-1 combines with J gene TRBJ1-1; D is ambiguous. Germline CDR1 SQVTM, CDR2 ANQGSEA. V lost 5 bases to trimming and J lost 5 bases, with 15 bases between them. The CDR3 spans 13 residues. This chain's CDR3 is CSVIAQRLTEAFF. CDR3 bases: TGCAGCGTTATCGCCCAGAGGCTTACTGAAGCTTTCTTT. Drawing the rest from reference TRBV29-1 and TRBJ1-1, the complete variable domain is SAVISQKPSRDICQRGTSLTIQCQVDSQVTMMFWYRQQPGQSLTLIATANQGSEATYESGFVIDKFPISRPNLTFSTLTVSNMSPEDSSIYLCSVIAQRLTEAFFGQGTRLTVV.

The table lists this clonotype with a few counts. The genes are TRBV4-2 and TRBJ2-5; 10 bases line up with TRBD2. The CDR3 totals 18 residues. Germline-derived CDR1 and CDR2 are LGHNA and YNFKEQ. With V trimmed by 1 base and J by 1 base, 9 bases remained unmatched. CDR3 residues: CASSQVGLAVHSQETQYF. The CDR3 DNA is TGTGCCAGCAGCCAAGTTGGACTAGCGGTACATTCCCAAGAGACCCAGTACTTC.

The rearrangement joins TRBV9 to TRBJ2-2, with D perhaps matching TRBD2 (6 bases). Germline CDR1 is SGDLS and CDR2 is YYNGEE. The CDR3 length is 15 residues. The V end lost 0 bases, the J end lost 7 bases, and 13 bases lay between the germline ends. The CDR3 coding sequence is TGTGCCAGCAGCGTAGGAGGCGCGGGGTACGGGGAGCTGTTTTTT. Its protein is CASSVGGAGYGELFF. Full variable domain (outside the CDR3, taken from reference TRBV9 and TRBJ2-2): DSGVTQTPKHLITATGQRVTLRCSPRSGDLSVYWYQQSLDQGLQFLIQYYNGEERAKGNILERFSAQQFPDLHSELNLSSLELGDSALYFCASSVGGAGYGELFFGEGSRLTVL.

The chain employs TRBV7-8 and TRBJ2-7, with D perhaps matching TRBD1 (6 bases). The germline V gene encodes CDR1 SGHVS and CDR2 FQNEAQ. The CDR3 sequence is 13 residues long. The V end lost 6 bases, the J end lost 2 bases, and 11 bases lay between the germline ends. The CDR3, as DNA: TGTGCCAGCAGTCGGGACACGACCTACGAGCAGTACGTC. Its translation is CASSRDTTYEQYV.

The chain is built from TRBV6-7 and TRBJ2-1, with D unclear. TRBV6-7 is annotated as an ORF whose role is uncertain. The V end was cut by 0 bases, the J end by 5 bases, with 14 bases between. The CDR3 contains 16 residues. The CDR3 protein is CASSYSGSWRNNEQFF. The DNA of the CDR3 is TGTGCCAGCAGTTACTCGGGCAGCTGGCGGAACAATGAGCAGTTCTTC.

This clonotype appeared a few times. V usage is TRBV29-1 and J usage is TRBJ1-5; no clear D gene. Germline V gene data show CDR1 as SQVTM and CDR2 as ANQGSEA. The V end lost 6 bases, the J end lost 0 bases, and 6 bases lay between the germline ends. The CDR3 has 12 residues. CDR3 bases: TGCAGCGTCCAAGATAGCAATCAGCCCCAGCATTTT. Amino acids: CSVQDSNQPQHF.

The CDR3 coding sequence is TGTGCCAGCAGCCAAGCGATCGGGGAGCTGTTTTTT. Translating it yields CASSQAIGELFF. This chain connects TRBV3-1 to TRBJ2-2; D is undetermined. V gave up 1 base and J gave up 7 bases, with 4 bases separating them. The length of the CDR3 is 12 residues. CDR1 is LGHDT, CDR2 YNNKEL, per germline (reference sequence).

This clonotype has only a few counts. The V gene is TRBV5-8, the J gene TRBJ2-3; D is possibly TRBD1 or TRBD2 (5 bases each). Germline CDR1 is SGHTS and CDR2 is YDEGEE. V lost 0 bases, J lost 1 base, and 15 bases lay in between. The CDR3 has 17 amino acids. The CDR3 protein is CASSLAKFWGRTDTQYF. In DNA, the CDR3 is TGTGCCAGCAGCTTGGCAAAGTTCTGGGGACGCACAGATACGCAGTATTTT. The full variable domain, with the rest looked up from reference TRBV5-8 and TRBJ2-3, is EAGVTQSPTHLIKTRGQQATLRCSPISGHTSVYWYQQALGLGLQFLLWYDEGEERNRGNFPPRFSGRQFPNYSSELNVNALELEDSALYLCASSLAKFWGRTDTQYFGPGTRLTVL.